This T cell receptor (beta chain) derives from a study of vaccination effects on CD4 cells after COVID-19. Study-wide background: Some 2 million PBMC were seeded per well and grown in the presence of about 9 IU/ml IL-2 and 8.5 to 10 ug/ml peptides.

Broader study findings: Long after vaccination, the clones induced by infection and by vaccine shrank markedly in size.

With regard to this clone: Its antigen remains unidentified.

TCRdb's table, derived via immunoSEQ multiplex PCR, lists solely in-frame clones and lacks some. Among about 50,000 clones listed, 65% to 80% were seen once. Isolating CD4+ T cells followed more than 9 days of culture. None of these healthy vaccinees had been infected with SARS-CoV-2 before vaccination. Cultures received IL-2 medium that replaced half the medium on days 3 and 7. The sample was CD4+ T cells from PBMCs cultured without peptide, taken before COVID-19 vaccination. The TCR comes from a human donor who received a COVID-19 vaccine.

CDR3 loop: CASSELGTSNTGELFF. The CDR3 nucleotides are TGTGCCAGCAGTGAATTGGGGACATCGAACACCGGGGAGCTGTTTTTT. The chain couples TRBV6-1 to TRBJ2-2; tentative D call: TRBD1 (6 bases). This CDR3 has 16 residues. Trimming stripped 2 bases from V and 0 bases from J, with 10 bases between. Germline V gene data show CDR1 as MNHNS and CDR2 as SASEGT.